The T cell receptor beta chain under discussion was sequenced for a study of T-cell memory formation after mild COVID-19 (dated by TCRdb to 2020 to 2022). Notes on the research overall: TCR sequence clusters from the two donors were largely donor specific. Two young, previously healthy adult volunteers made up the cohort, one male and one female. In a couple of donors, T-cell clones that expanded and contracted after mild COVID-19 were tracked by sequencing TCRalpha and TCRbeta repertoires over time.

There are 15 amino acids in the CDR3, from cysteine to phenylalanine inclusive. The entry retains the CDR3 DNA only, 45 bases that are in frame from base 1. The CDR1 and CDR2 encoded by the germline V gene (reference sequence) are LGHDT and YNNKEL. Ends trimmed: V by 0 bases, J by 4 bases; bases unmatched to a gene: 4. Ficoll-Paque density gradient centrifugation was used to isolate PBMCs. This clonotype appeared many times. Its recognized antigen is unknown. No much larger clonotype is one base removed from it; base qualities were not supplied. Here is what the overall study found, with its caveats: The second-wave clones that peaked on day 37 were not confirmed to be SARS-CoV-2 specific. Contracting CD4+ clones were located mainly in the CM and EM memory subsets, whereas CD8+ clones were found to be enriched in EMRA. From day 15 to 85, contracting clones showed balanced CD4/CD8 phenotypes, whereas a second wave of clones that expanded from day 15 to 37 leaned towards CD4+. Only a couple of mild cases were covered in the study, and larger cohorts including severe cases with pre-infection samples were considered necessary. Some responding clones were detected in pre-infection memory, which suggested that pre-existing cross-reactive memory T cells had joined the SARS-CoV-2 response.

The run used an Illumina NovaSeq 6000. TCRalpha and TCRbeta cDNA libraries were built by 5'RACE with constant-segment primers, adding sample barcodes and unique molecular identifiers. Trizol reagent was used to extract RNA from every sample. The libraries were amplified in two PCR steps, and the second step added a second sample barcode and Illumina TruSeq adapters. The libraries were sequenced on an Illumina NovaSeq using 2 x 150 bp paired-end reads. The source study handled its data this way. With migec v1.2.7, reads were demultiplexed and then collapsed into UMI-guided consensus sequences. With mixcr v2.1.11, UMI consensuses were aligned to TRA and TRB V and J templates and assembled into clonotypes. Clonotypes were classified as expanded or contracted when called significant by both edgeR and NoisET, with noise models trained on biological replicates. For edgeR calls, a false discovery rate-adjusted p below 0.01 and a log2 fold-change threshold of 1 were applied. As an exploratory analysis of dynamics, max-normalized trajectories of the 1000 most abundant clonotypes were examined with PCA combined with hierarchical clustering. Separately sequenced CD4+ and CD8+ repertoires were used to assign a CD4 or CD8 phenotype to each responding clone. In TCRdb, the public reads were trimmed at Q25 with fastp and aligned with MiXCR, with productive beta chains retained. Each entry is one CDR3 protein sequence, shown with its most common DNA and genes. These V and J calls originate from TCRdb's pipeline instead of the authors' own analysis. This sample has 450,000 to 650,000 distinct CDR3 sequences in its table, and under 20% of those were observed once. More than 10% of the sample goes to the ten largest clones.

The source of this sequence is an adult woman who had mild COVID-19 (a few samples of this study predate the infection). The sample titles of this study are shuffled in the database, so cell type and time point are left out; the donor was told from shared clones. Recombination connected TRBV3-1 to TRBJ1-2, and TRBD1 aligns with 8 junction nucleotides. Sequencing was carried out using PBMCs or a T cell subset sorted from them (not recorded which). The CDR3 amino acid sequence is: CASSQDRGQGYGYTF. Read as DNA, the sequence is TGTGCCAGCAGCCAAGACAGGGGGCAAGGCTATGGCTACACCTTC.